The 24 T cell receptor beta chains presented below share a single source sample, sequenced in a study of T cell changes during pregnancy in multiple sclerosis. Sequencing was performed with immunoSEQ multiplex PCR; in TCRdb, only in-frame clones are kept and a portion is missing. The sample has approximately 88,000 clones; 90% to 95% are singletons. The sample here was peripheral blood, taken in the second trimester of pregnancy. Receptors originate from a female donor with multiple sclerosis, enrolled in a pregnancy study.

This chain uses TRBV28 with TRBJ2-4, with TRBD1 as a possible D gene (7 bases). Trimming pared 10 bases from V and 6 bases from J, leaving 13 bases between. The CDR3 consists of 12 residues. CDR1 and CDR2 from the germline V gene are MDHEN and SYDVKM. CDR3 coding DNA: TGTGCCATCCAGGGGGGTTCAAACATTCAGTACTTC. Protein sequence: CAIQGGSNIQYF.

The chain recombines TRBV13 with TRBJ1-4; D gene unclear. Trimming removed 5 bases at V and 4 bases at J, with 20 bases between. CDR1 is PRHDT, CDR2 FYEKMQ, per germline (reference sequence). This CDR3 has 17 residues. The CDR3: CASSHSGSPGLNEKLFF. In nucleotides, the CDR3 is TGTGCCAGCAGCCATTCCGGGTCCCCCGGCCTTAATGAAAAACTGTTTTTT. Complete variable domain (other parts from reference TRBV13 and TRBJ1-4): AAGVIQSPRHLIKEKRETATLKCYPIPRHDTVYWYQQGPGQDPQFLISFYEKMQSDKGSIPDRFSAQQFSDYHSELNMSSLELGDSALYFCASSHSGSPGLNEKLFFGSGTQLSVL.

The CDR3 DNA is TGTGCCAGCAGCAAAAAAATCAAAACGGGACAGGGAAATGAAAAACTGTTTTTT. Its translation: CASSKKIKTGQGNEKLFF. This chain connects TRBV7-9 to TRBJ1-4; 9 bases map to TRBD1. In germline, CDR1 is SEHNR, CDR2 FQNEAQ (reference sequence). Unmatched junction bases numbered 15, after V lost 5 bases and J lost 5 bases. The CDR3 is 18 amino acids. Combining the CDR3 with reference TRBV7-9 and TRBJ1-4 gives the whole variable domain DTGVSQNPRHKITKRGQNVTFRCDPISEHNRLYWYRQTLGQGPEFLTYFQNEAQLEKSRLLSDRFSAERPKGSFSTLEIQRTEQGDSAMYLCASSKKIKTGQGNEKLFFGSGTQLSVL.

The CDR3 region is CASSDPGLTSGGYTF. CDR3 DNA sequence: TGTGCCAGCAGCGATCCGGGACTGACTAGTGGGGGCTACACCTTC. V is TRBV7-9 and J is TRBJ1-2, with TRBD1 as a possible D gene (5 bases). Germline V gives CDR1 SEHNR, CDR2 FQNEAQ (reference sequence). The V end lost 5 bases, the J end lost 8 bases, and 21 bases lay between the germline ends. This CDR3 comprises 15 residues.

This chain uses TRBV5-5 with TRBJ2-7; 8 bases line up with TRBD1. The CDR3 length is 15 residues. Trimming took 3 bases from V and 3 from J; bases not matched to a gene: 8. The germline V gene encodes CDR1 SGHKS and CDR2 YYEKEE (reference sequence). CDR3 amino acids: CASSSVTGAYYEQYF. DNA of the CDR3: TGTGCCAGCAGCTCGGTGACAGGGGCCTACTACGAGCAGTACTTC. Variable domain in full (rest from reference TRBV5-5 and TRBJ2-7): DAGVTQSPTHLIKTRGQQVTLRCSPISGHKSVSWYQQVLGQGPQFIFQYYEKEERGRGNFPDRFSARQFPNYSSELNVNALLLGDSALYLCASSSVTGAYYEQYFGPGTRLTVT.

This rearrangement joins TRBV18 to TRBJ2-1; D is perhaps TRBD2 (6 bases). V lost 6 bases, J lost 9 bases, and 15 bases lay in between. CDR1 is KGHSH, CDR2 LQKENI, per germline. There are 13 residues in the CDR3. The CDR3 region has the DNA TGTGCCAGCTCGGTTGGAGGGGCGATTGAGCAGTTCTTC. Protein sequence: CASSVGGAIEQFF.

This clone showed up just once. The chain carries TRBV30 and TRBJ2-1; weak D call: TRBD2 (6 bases). Trimming removed 0 bases at V and 8 bases at J, with 8 bases between. CDR3 length: 12 residues. Looked up from germline, CDR1 is GTSNPN and CDR2 is SVGIG (reference sequence). The CDR3 here is CAWSVSGDEQFF. CDR3 bases: TGTGCCTGGAGTGTATCGGGGGATGAGCAGTTCTTC.

The chain employs TRBV7-9 and TRBJ2-7, with TRBD2 as a possible D gene (6 bases). The germline V gene has CDR1 SEHNR and CDR2 FQNEAQ (reference sequence). The ends were cut back, 3 bases at V and 1 base at J, with 10 bases in the middle. This CDR3 is 14 amino acids long. CDR3 nucleotide sequence: TGTGCCAGCAGCTTGGGGACTGATTCCTACGAGCAGTACTTC. This sequence encodes CASSLGTDSYEQYF.

The rearrangement uses TRBV4-1 and TRBJ1-1, with 8 bases fitting TRBD1. The V gene end was trimmed by 5 bases and the J gene end by 4 bases; junction bases not matched to a gene: 9. The germline CDR1 and CDR2 sequences are MGHRA and YSYEKL. The CDR3 is 15 amino acids. This CDR3 reads CASSGRTGRRTEAFF. The DNA of the CDR3 is TGCGCCAGCAGCGGCAGGACAGGGAGGCGCACTGAAGCTTTCTTT.

The V and J genes are TRBV27 and TRBJ2-1, with TRBD1 matching 9 bases. This CDR3 has 18 residues. V gave up 3 bases and J gave up 4 bases; unmatched junction bases: 13. CDR1 MNHEY and CDR2 SMNVEV come from the germline V gene (reference sequence). CDR3: CASSFTITTGGAYNEQFF. CDR3 DNA sequence: TGTGCCAGCAGTTTCACCATTACAACAGGGGGCGCGTACAATGAGCAGTTCTTC.

The chain employs TRBV7-6 and TRBJ2-7; 8 positions match TRBD1. The J segment lost 3 bases and the V segment lost 0 bases, leaving 4 bases of the junction unmatched. Germline loops: CDR1 SGHVS, CDR2 FNYEAQ. CDR3 length: 15 residues. In DNA form, the CDR3 reads TGTGCCAGCAGCTTAGCGGGACAGGCCTTCTACGAGCAGTACTTC. Amino acid sequence: CASSLAGQAFYEQYF.

This chain uses TRBV28 with TRBJ2-7; TRBD1 agrees at 8 bases. V trimming: 6 bases; J trimming: 7 bases; junction bases outside the gene matches: 11. The germline gives CDR1 MDHEN, CDR2 SYDVKM. The CDR3 length is 14 residues. CDR3 sequence (DNA): TGTGCCAGCAGACCGTTCAGGGGGCCAGAAGAGCAGTACTTC. Translation: CASRPFRGPEEQYF.

The V and J genes are TRBV28 and TRBJ1-2; 9 bases agree with TRBD1. The germline CDR1 and CDR2 sequences are MDHEN and SYDVKM. V dropped 6 bases and J dropped 2; count of bases not matched to a gene: 10. The CDR3 spans 16 residues. CDR3 coding DNA: TGTGCCAGCAGCACCAGCCGTGGACAGGGGAACTATGGCTACACCTTC. The encoded protein is CASSTSRGQGNYGYTF.

This clone has just one count. The V and J genes are TRBV7-8 and TRBJ2-7; TRBD2 matches at 12 bases. This CDR3 contains 15 residues. Germline CDR1 and CDR2: SGHVS and FQNEAQ. V gave up 5 bases and J gave up 4 bases; unmatched junction bases: 6. The CDR3 sequence is CASSLTSGSQYEQYF. The CDR3 DNA reads TGTGCCAGCAGCCTGACTAGCGGGAGCCAGTACGAGCAGTACTTC.

The rearrangement links TRBV4-1 to TRBJ1-2; TRBD1 might be the D (5 bases). The V gene lost 1 base and the J gene lost 1 base, with 16 bases spanning the gap. The germline gives CDR1 MGHRA, CDR2 YSYEKL. The CDR3 totals 17 residues. In nucleotides, the CDR3 is TGCGCCAGCAGCCAAGTACCTATGGGGGGGATTAACTATGGCTACACCTTC. This gives the protein CASSQVPMGGINYGYTF.

The chain couples TRBV13 to TRBJ2-1; 10 bases align to TRBD2. After removal of 3 bases from V and 8 bases from J, the junction contained 4 bases not matched to a gene. The CDR3 has 14 residues. Germline loops: CDR1 PRHDT, CDR2 FYEKMQ (reference sequence). CDR3 protein: CASSFPSGSHEQFF. In DNA, the CDR3 is TGTGCCAGCAGCTTCCCTAGCGGGAGCCATGAGCAGTTCTTC.

This clone was found once. This chain links TRBV20-1 with TRBJ1-4, with a possible D match to TRBD1 (5 bases). The CDR3 runs to 11 residues. CDR1 is DFQATT and CDR2 is SNEGSKA in the germline V gene (reference sequence). V was pared by 3 bases and J by 13 bases, with 12 bases between. CDR3 DNA: TGCAGTGCTAGGGGGCCAGGGCCACTGTTTTTT. The encoded protein is CSARGPGPLFF.

This chain joins TRBV29-1 and TRBJ1-3, with a tentative D call TRBD1 (6 bases). From germline, CDR1 is SQVTM and CDR2 ANQGSEA. V lost 7 bases, J lost 5 bases, and 12 bases lay in between. The CDR3 spans 12 residues. The CDR3 bases are TGCAGCGGTCAGGGGTCTCGAAACACCATATATTTT. This codes for CSGQGSRNTIYF.

The gene calls are TRBV10-1 and TRBJ2-5; 8 bases match TRBD1. V lost 5 bases to trimming and J lost 5 bases; unmatched junction nucleotides: 10. The CDR3 length is 15 residues. From germline, CDR1 is WNHNN and CDR2 SYGVQD (reference sequence). Here the CDR3 DNA reads TGCGCCAGCAGTCTCGGACAGGGTTATTGGGAGACCCAGTACTTC. It encodes CASSLGQGYWETQYF.

This clone was found a few times. The chain combines TRBV2 with TRBJ1-5, with D possibly matching TRBD1 (5 bases). Germline CDR1 reads SNHLY; CDR2 reads FYNNEI. The ends were cut back, 6 bases at V and 3 bases at J, with 12 bases in the middle. The CDR3 is 14 amino acids. CDR3 coding DNA: TGTGCCAGCAGATCGACAGAGATCAATCAGCCCCAGCATTTT. The encoded protein is CASRSTEINQPQHF.

The chain couples TRBV5-1 to TRBJ2-1; 7 nucleotides agree with TRBD1. Trimming at V came to 3 bases and at J to 8 bases, leaving 8 bases not matched to a gene. CDR1 SGHRS and CDR2 YFSETQ come from the germline V gene. This CDR3 has 14 amino acids. For the CDR3, the DNA is TGCGCCAGCAGCTACCGACAGGGTCTCGATGAGCAGTTCTTC. The encoded protein is CASSYRQGLDEQFF.

This sequence joins TRBV7-6 and TRBJ2-1; D is perhaps TRBD2 (6 bases). CDR3 size: 17 residues. Germline V gene sequence: CDR1 SGHVS, CDR2 FNYEAQ. Trimming shortened V by 4 bases and J by 0 bases, and 16 bases separated the two germline ends. In DNA form, the CDR3 reads TGTGCCAGCAGCTCACGCTTTAGCGGAAGCTCCTACAATGAGCAGTTCTTC. Translating it yields CASSSRFSGSSYNEQFF.

This chain uses TRBV6-1 with TRBJ1-2; D ambiguous. CDR1 is MNHNS, CDR2 SASEGT, per germline. The CDR3 runs to 15 residues. Trimming took off 2 bases at V and 7 bases at J, with 17 bases between the two ends. The CDR3 is CASSENNRGFVGYTF. As DNA, the CDR3 is TGTGCCAGCAGTGAAAACAACCGGGGTTTCGTTGGCTACACCTTC.

V and J are TRBV4-1 and TRBJ2-1, with 8 positions matching TRBD2. This CDR3 is built from 17 residues. V lost 0 bases to trimming and J lost 3 bases; unmatched junction nucleotides: 7. CDR1 is MGHRA and CDR2 is YSYEKL in the germline V gene. CDR3 bases: TGCGCCAGCAGCCAAGATGTTGTACTAGCGGTCTACAATGAGCAGTTCTTC. Protein sequence: CASSQDVVLAVYNEQFF.